This TCR beta chain came from a study of blood T cell repertoires in COVID-19. Study-wide context: Italy, Spain and the United States were the sources of the convalescent and acute COVID-19 samples. T cells, B-cell-depleted T cells, or PBMCs supplied cDNA or gDNA.

Per the study methods: The authors estimated nucleated cell counts from reference gene primer amplification. TCRdb's table, derived via immunoSEQ multiplex PCR, lists solely in-frame clones and lacks some. The V and J calls and clone size are taken from that table; D and trimming were inferred from the DNA. The table has about 200,000 clones, around 81% seen once; the top ten hold around 5.4%. This clone occurred a few times. This CDR3 comprises 20 residues. Sequencing was performed on peripheral blood. This sequence was found in a woman between 65 and 79 years old with acute or convalescent COVID-19. The chain recombines TRBV21-1 with TRBJ1-6. TRBV21-1 is a pseudogene segment. CDR3 nucleotides: TGTGCCAGCAGCAAAGCTCGTAGTCCTCCCCCTAGCTCCTATAATTCACCCCTCCACTTT. Residues: CASSKARSPPPSSYNSPLHF.